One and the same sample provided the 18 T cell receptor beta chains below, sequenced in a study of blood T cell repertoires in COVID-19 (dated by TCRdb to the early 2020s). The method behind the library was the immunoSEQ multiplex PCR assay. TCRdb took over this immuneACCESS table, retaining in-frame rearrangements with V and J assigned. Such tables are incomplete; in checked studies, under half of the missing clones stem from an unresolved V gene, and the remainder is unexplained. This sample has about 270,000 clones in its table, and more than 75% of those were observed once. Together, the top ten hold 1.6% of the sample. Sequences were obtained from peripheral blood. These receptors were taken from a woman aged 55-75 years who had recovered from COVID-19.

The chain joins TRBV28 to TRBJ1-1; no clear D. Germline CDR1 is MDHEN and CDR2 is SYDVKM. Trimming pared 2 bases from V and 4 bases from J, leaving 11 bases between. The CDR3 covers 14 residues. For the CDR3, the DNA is TGTGCCAGCAGTTTAAACGCACCGGGCACTGAAGCTTTCTTT. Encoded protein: CASSLNAPGTEAFF.

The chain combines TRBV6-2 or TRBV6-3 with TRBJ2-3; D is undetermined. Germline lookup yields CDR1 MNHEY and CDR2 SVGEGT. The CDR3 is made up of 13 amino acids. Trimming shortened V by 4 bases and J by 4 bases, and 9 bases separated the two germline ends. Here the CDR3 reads CASSSQWPDTQYF. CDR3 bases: TGTGCCAGCAGTTCCCAGTGGCCAGATACGCAGTATTTT.

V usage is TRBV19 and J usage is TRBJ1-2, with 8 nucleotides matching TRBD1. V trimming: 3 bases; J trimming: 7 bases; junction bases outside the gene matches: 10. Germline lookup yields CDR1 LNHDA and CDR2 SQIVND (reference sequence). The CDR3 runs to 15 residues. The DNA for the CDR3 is TGTGCCAGTAGTATGAGGACAGGGCGGGTCTTTGGCTACACCTTC. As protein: CASSMRTGRVFGYTF.

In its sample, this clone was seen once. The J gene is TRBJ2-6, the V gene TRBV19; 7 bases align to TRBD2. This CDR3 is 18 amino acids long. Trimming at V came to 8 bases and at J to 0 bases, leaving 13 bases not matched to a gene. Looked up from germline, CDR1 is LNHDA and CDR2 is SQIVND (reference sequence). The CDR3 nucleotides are TGTGCCAGTTACGATGATTGGACGGGAGGCTCTGGGGCCAACGTCCTGACTTTC. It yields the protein CASYDDWTGGSGANVLTF.

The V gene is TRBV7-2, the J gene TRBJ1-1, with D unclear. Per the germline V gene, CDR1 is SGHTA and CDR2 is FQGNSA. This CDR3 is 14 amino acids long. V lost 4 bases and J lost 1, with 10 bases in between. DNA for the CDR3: TGTGCCAGCAGCTCCAGACATGCGAACACTGAAGCTTTCTTT. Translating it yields CASSSRHANTEAFF. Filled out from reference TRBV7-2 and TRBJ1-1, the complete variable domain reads GAGVSQSPSNKVTEKGKDVELRCDPISGHTALYWYRQSLGQGLEFLIYFQGNSAPDKSGLPSDRFSAERTGGSVSTLTIQRTQQEDSAVYLCASSSRHANTEAFFGQGTRLTVV.

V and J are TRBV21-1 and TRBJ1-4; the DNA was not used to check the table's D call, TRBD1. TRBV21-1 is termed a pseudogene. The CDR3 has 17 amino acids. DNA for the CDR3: TGTGCCAGCAGCAAGAGTCCGTGTAGGCAGGTCGGCGAAAAACTGTTTTTT. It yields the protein CASSKSPCRQVGEKLFF.

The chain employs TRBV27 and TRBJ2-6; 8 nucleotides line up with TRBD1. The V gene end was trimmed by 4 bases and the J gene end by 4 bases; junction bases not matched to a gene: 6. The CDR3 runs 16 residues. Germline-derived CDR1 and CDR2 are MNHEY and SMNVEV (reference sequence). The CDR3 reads CASSYLTGAGANVLTF. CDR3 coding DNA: TGTGCCAGCAGTTACTTGACAGGGGCGGGGGCCAACGTCCTGACTTTC.

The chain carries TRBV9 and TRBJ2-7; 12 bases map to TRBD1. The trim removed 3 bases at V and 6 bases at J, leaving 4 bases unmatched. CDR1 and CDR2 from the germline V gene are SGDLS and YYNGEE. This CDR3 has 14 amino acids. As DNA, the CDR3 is TGTGCCAGCAGCGCCGGGACAGGGGGCGGCGAGCAGTACTTC. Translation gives CASSAGTGGGEQYF.

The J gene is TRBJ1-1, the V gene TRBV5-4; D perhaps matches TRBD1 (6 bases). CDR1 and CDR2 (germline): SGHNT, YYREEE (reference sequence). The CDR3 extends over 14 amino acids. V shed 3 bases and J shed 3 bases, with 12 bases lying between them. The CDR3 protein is CASSYRATDTEAFF. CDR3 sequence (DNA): TGTGCCAGCAGCTACAGGGCAACAGACACTGAAGCTTTCTTT.

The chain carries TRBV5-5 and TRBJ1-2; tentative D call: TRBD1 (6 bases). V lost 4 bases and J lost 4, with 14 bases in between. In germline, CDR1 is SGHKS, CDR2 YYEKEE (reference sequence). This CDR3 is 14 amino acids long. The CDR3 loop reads CASSRLGGAYGYTF. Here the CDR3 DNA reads TGTGCCAGCAGCCGACTCGGGGGGGCCTATGGCTACACCTTC.

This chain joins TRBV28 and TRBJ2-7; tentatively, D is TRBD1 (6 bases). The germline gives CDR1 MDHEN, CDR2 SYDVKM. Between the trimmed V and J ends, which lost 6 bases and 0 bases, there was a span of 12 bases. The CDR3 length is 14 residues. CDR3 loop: CASRSPGHSYEQYF. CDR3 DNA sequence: TGTGCCAGCAGATCACCGGGACACTCCTACGAGCAGTACTTC.

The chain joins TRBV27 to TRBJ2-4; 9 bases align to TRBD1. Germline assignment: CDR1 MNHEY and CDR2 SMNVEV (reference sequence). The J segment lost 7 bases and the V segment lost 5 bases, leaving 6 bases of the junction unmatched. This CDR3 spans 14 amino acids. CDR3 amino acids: CASSPTGTGNIQYF. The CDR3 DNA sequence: TGTGCCAGCAGTCCAACCGGGACAGGGAACATTCAGTACTTC.

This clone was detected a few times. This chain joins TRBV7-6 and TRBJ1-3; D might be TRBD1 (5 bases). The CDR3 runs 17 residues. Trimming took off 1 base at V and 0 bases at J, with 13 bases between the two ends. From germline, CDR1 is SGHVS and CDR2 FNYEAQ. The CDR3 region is CASSLVQGIYSGNTIYF. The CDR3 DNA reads TGTGCCAGCAGCTTAGTTCAGGGAATCTACTCTGGAAACACCATATATTTT.

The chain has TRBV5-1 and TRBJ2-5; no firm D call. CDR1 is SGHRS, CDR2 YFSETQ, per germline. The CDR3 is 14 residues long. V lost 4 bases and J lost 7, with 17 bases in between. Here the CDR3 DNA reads TGCGCCAGCAGCCAACCCGACTCCGGTGCGACCCAGTACTTC. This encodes CASSQPDSGATQYF.

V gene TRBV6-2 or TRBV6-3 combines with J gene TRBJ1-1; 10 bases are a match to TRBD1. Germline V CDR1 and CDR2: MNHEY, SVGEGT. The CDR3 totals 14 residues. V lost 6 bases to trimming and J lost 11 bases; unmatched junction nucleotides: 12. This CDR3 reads CASSPIGTGVVAFF. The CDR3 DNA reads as TGTGCCAGCAGCCCAATCGGGACAGGGGTCGTGGCTTTCTTT.

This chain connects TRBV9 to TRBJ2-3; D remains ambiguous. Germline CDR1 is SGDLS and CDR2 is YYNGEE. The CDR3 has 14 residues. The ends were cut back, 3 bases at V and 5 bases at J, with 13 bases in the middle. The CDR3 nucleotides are TGTGCCAGCAGCGCAGCGAGTGGCCAAGATACGCAGTATTTT. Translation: CASSAASGQDTQYF. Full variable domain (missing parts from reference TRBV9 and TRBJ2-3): DSGVTQTPKHLITATGQRVTLRCSPRSGDLSVYWYQQSLDQGLQFLIQYYNGEERAKGNILERFSAQQFPDLHSELNLSSLELGDSALYFCASSAASGQDTQYFGPGTRLTVL.

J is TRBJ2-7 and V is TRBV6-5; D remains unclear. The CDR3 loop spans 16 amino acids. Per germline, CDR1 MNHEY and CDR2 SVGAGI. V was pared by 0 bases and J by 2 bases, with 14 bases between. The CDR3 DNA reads TGTGCCAGCAGTTACTCCTTAGCCCCATTGGCCTACGAGCAGTACTTC. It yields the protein CASSYSLAPLAYEQYF.

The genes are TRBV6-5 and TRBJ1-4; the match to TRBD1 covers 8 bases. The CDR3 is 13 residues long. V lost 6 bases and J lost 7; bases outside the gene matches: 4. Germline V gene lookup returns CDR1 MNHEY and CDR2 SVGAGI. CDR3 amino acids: CASRVDRGEKLFF. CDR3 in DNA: TGTGCCAGCAGAGTCGACAGGGGTGAAAAACTGTTTTTT.